The clone carrying this T cell receptor beta chain was observed at least ten times. This entry belongs to a study of T-cell reconstitution after alpha-beta-depleted transplantation in children. Unique molecular identifiers tagged the TCRbeta library. TCRdb independently ran MiXCR on the PCR reads; one entry per CDR3 protein. The sample yields approximately 640,000 distinct CDR3 sequences, 15% to 20% seen once. CDR3 size: 13 residues. V was cut by 5 bases and J by 0 bases, with 10 bases left in between. The germline CDR1 and CDR2 sequences are DFQATT and SNEGSKA (reference sequence). The sample consisted of PBMCs from the stem cell graft donor, taken from the stem cell graft. V gene TRBV20-1 combines with J gene TRBJ1-2; possible D gene TRBD1, 6 bases. The receptor comes from a human donor who donated a stem cell graft to a child with acute myeloid leukemia. CDR3 sequence (DNA): TGCAGTGCTCTCGACAGGACTAACTATGGCTACACCTTC. Its translation: CSALDRTNYGYTF.